The subject of this entry is one TCR beta chain. The data originate from a study of human T cells and chemical hapten exposure. The time point was: pre-sensitization, week 0. The treatment here: therapeutic diphenylcyclopropenone sensitization with weekly scalp DPC. Each CDR3 protein gets one entry after TCRdb re-called the RACE reads with MiXCR. There are approximately 38,000 distinct CDR3 sequences in the sample; about 11% occur only once, and about 6% lies in the top ten. The germline V gene has CDR1 SGHRS and CDR2 YFSETQ. This CDR3 spans 14 amino acids. The V and J ends lost 0 bases and 2 bases respectively, with 8 bases between them.

The material was whole blood, obtained in connection with sensitization to the hapten diphenylcyclopropenone (DPC). J is TRBJ1-2 and V is TRBV5-1, with D maybe TRBD1 (5 bases). The sequence was obtained from a man aged 25 to 45 with alopecia areata. Some clones in this sample may be carry-over from other donors' samples. Written as DNA, the CDR3 is TGCGCCAGCAGCTTGGATGACAGCAACTATGGCTACACCTTC. It is translated as CASSLDDSNYGYTF.